This passage covers 31 T cell receptor beta chains from one sample sequenced in a study of CD8+ T cells in alopecia areata. RNA was extracted and reverse transcribed into cDNA as the sequencing template. The data were produced by immunoSEQ multiplex PCR, yet TCRdb's version contains in-frame clones alone and is incomplete. The sample records more than 110,000 clones, approximately 80% being singletons. Treatment described: oral pan-JAK inhibitor, 5-10 mg twice daily. The material was CD8+ T cells sorted from blood, obtained at week 4, from a patient treated with tofacitinib. These receptors originate from a human donor with alopecia areata.

V usage is TRBV30 and J usage is TRBJ2-5; D is perhaps TRBD2 (5 bases). V was clipped by 4 bases and J by 5 bases, with 23 bases between them. From germline, CDR1 is GTSNPN and CDR2 SVGIG (reference sequence). The CDR3 is made up of 16 amino acids. CDR3 in DNA: TGTGCCTGGAAAGAGGGTGCCGGGGTAGGTTGGGAGACCCAGTACTTC. Translation: CAWKEGAGVGWETQYF.

This clone was seen just once. This chain uses TRBV9 with TRBJ2-3, with D uncertain. The CDR3 is made up of 15 amino acids. Per the germline V gene, CDR1 is SGDLS and CDR2 is YYNGEE. V lost 0 bases and J lost 2, with 10 bases in between. CDR3 amino acids: CASSVGPFFTDTQYF. The CDR3 DNA reads as TGTGCCAGCAGCGTAGGACCGTTCTTCACAGATACGCAGTATTTT.

This clone appeared a single time. The chain has TRBV29-1 and TRBJ2-4, with a tentative D call TRBD1 (6 bases). Germline loops: CDR1 SQVTM, CDR2 ANQGSEA. Trimming took off 2 bases at V and 1 base at J, with 18 bases between the two ends. The CDR3 consists of 17 residues. In DNA form, the CDR3 reads TGCAGCGTTGAAAAACCCACCAGGGGCTTTGCCAAAAACATTCAGTACTTC. Translated: CSVEKPTRGFAKNIQYF.

V is TRBV30 and J is TRBJ2-7, with no clear D. Trimming removed 2 bases at V and 5 bases at J, with 16 bases between. There are 14 residues in the CDR3. Germline CDR1 and CDR2: GTSNPN and SVGIG (reference sequence). Written as DNA, the CDR3 is TGTGCCTGGAGTACTGGGTCTTTCATGGACGAGCAGTACTTC. Its protein is CAWSTGSFMDEQYF.

V gene TRBV19 combines with J gene TRBJ1-5; D gene unclear. Per the germline V gene, CDR1 is LNHDA and CDR2 is SQIVND (reference sequence). This CDR3 is 13 amino acids long. V lost 3 bases, J lost 9 bases, and 12 bases lay in between. The CDR3 region has the DNA TGTGCCAGTAGTATTAATAATGTGGGGCCCCAGCATTTT. Encoded protein: CASSINNVGPQHF.

Notes on this clone: The junction does not match germline at one end; this may be a read error. The chain joins TRBV7-2 to TRBJ1-3, with a weak D call TRBD1 (6 bases). The CDR3 runs to 13 residues. Per germline, CDR1 SGHTA and CDR2 FQGNSA. The CDR3 coding sequence is TGTGCCAGCAGCTTCCCGAGGGGGGACATGATGAATTTT. Its protein product is CASSFPRGDMMNF.

This clone was seen just once. The V gene is TRBV14, the J gene TRBJ1-1; weak D call: TRBD1 (5 bases). V was cut by 2 bases and J by 1 base, with 14 bases left in between. CDR3 length equals 16 residues. CDR1 and CDR2 (germline): SGHDN, FVKESK. DNA of the CDR3: TGTGCCAGCAGCCAATTGTTCGGGACTGAGAACACTGAAGCTTTCTTT. Translation: CASSQLFGTENTEAFF.

J is TRBJ1-2 and V is TRBV30; D gene ambiguous. The CDR3 contains 14 residues. The germline gives CDR1 GTSNPN, CDR2 SVGIG (reference sequence). V lost 3 bases, J lost 0 bases, and 11 bases lay in between. This CDR3 is CAWRVLSANYGYTF. The CDR3, as DNA: TGTGCCTGGAGGGTTTTGTCAGCTAACTATGGCTACACCTTC.

The chain has TRBV7-9 and TRBJ2-1; 8 bases are a match to TRBD2. V trimming: 5 bases; J trimming: 4 bases; junction bases outside the gene matches: 13. The CDR3 is made up of 17 amino acids. CDR1 and CDR2 from the germline V gene are SEHNR and FQNEAQ (reference sequence). The CDR3 bases are TGTGCCAGCAGCGTCCCACCCGGGGGGGGCATTTACAATGAGCAGTTCTTC. Protein product: CASSVPPGGGIYNEQFF.

The chain employs TRBV14 and TRBJ1-2; D remains ambiguous. Between the trimmed V and J ends, which lost 5 bases and 1 base, there was a span of 8 bases. Germline-derived CDR1 and CDR2 are SGHDN and FVKESK. This CDR3 is built from 13 residues. DNA of the CDR3: TGTGCCAGCAGCGAGGAAGATAACTATGGCTACACCTTC. It codes for CASSEEDNYGYTF.

A few counts support this clone. The chain joins TRBV4-3 to TRBJ2-1, with D possibly called TRBD1 or TRBD2 (5 bases each). The CDR3 totals 17 residues. Between the trimmed V and J ends, which lost 0 bases and 9 bases, there was a span of 21 bases. Germline lookup yields CDR1 LGHNA and CDR2 YSLEER. CDR3 in amino acids: CASSQDSGGSLSSEQFF. The CDR3 DNA reads as TGCGCCAGCAGCCAAGATAGTGGGGGTAGTCTAAGTAGTGAGCAGTTCTTC.

The V gene is TRBV4-1, the J gene TRBJ2-7, with 7 bases identical to TRBD1. The CDR3 length is 15 residues. The germline V gene encodes CDR1 MGHRA and CDR2 YSYEKL. Unmatched junction bases numbered 14, after V lost 5 bases and J lost 7 bases. The CDR3 spells CASSFRTGGRWEQYF. CDR3 bases: TGCGCCAGCAGCTTCCGGACAGGAGGCCGATGGGAGCAGTACTTC.

This sequence joins TRBV7-3 and TRBJ1-6; 7 bases agree with TRBD1. This CDR3 contains 16 residues. The J segment lost 4 bases and the V segment lost 0 bases, leaving 3 bases of the junction unmatched. Per the germline V gene, CDR1 is SGHTA and CDR2 is FQGTGA. The CDR3 DNA reads as TGTGCCAGCAGCTTAACCGGGACAGAATATAATTCACCCCTCCACTTT. Amino acids: CASSLTGTEYNSPLHF. Full variable domain (remainder filled in from reference TRBV7-3 and TRBJ1-6): GAGVSQTPSNKVTEKGKYVELRCDPISGHTALYWYRQSLGQGPEFLIYFQGTGAADDSGLPNDRFFAVRPEGSVSTLKIQRTERGDSAVYLCASSLTGTEYNSPLHFGNGTRLTVT.

This clone showed up just a few times. V and J are TRBV4-3 and TRBJ2-4; maybe TRBD1 (6 bases). The CDR3 contains 12 residues. Germline CDR1 is LGHNA and CDR2 is YSLEER. Deletions cut 0 bases from V and 13 bases from J, with 10 bases between. CDR3 bases: TGCGCCAGCAGCCAAGATACAGGGCCCCAGTACTTC. Translating it yields CASSQDTGPQYF.

The chain is built from TRBV29-1 and TRBJ2-1, with TRBD2 matching over 7 bases. From germline, CDR1 is SQVTM and CDR2 ANQGSEA. V was pared by 7 bases and J by 7 bases, with 10 bases of the junction left unmatched. There are 13 residues in the CDR3. DNA of the CDR3: TGCAGCGCCCGGGGGGTGGTGAGTAATGAGCAGTTCTTC. Protein: CSARGVVSNEQFF.

The V and J genes are TRBV19 and TRBJ2-3, with D perhaps matching TRBD1 (5 bases). Germline-derived CDR1 and CDR2 are LNHDA and SQIVND (reference sequence). V was cut by 7 bases and J by 3 bases, with 14 bases left in between. The CDR3 loop spans 14 amino acids. The CDR3 DNA sequence: TGTGCCAGTAACCGTTACCAGGGAACAGATACGCAGTATTTT. It encodes CASNRYQGTDTQYF.

The chain couples TRBV12-5 to TRBJ2-7, with TRBD1 matching 9 bases. This CDR3 comprises 16 residues. V lost 2 bases and J lost 4; bases outside the gene matches: 9. CDR1 and CDR2 from the germline V gene are LGHNT and FRNRAP. For the CDR3, the DNA is TGTGCTAGTGGTTTGAAACCGGGACAGGGTACTTACGAGCAGTACTTC. The encoded protein is CASGLKPGQGTYEQYF.

The J gene is TRBJ2-2, the V gene TRBV9, with D possibly being TRBD2 (5 bases). V was cut by 3 bases and J by 0 bases, with 9 bases left in between. The CDR3 extends over 15 amino acids. Germline CDR1 is SGDLS and CDR2 is YYNGEE. CDR3 nucleotides: TGTGCCAGCAGCGCCGAGGAGGCGAACACCGGGGAGCTGTTTTTT. As protein: CASSAEEANTGELFF.

This clone was observed a single time. The gene calls are TRBV29-1 and TRBJ1-4; 10 nucleotides line up with TRBD1. The CDR3 is made up of 15 amino acids. After removal of 7 bases from V and 6 bases from J, the junction contained 11 bases not matched to a gene. Germline V CDR1 and CDR2: SQVTM, ANQGSEA. CDR3 in DNA: TGCAGCGCTGTCGGGGACAGGGGAAGGGATGAAAAACTGTTTTTT. Its protein is CSAVGDRGRDEKLFF.

The rearrangement uses TRBV7-6 and TRBJ2-7; the D gene is possibly TRBD1 (6 bases). This CDR3 is built from 14 residues. Trimming stripped 1 base from V and 3 bases from J, with 10 bases between. CDR1 is SGHVS, CDR2 FNYEAQ, per germline. The CDR3 sequence is CASSLGQVSYEQYF. CDR3 nucleotides: TGTGCCAGCAGCTTAGGACAGGTGAGCTACGAGCAGTACTTC.

The CDR3, as DNA: TGCGCCAGCAGCCAAGTTAGCCAAGAGACCCAGTACTTC. Protein product: CASSQVSQETQYF. The V call is TRBV4-3, the J call TRBJ2-5; no clear D gene. Per the germline V gene, CDR1 is LGHNA and CDR2 is YSLEER. V was cut by 1 base and J by 1 base, with 4 bases left in between. The CDR3 sequence is 13 residues long.

The chain has TRBV6-1 and TRBJ2-5; no reliable D call. The end of the DNA fits TRBJ2-7 better, so the J call may be wrong. This CDR3 spans 11 amino acids. Per germline, CDR1 MNHNS and CDR2 SASEGT. CDR3: CASTLSYEQYF. Here the CDR3 DNA reads TGTGCCAGCACCTTATCCTACGAGCAGTACTTC.

The rearrangement links TRBV6-1 to TRBJ2-3; D gene uncertain. This CDR3 has 14 amino acids. V was shortened by 4 bases and J by 2 bases, with 10 bases between the two germline ends. Germline V lookup: CDR1 MNHNS, CDR2 SASEGT. In DNA, the CDR3 is TGTGCCAGCAGTGGCGGCCTTTACACAGATACGCAGTATTTT. This sequence encodes CASSGGLYTDTQYF.

CDR3 in amino acids: CATSRDQASGAETQYF. The CDR3 bases are TGTGCCACCAGCAGAGATCAAGCTAGCGGGGCGGAGACCCAGTACTTC. The chain links TRBV15 to TRBJ2-5; 9 bases fit TRBD2. J gave up 5 bases and V 0 bases, and 7 bases lay outside the gene matches. This CDR3 is built from 16 residues. Germline lookup yields CDR1 LNHNV and CDR2 YYDKDF (reference sequence).

The chain combines TRBV19 with TRBJ2-1; D uncertain. The CDR3 runs 15 residues. The V gene's germline CDR1 is LNHDA and CDR2 SQIVND (reference sequence). The germline V and J ends were trimmed by 4 bases and 6 bases, with 16 bases remaining between them. The CDR3 sequence: CASSTLALMVNEQFF. Here the CDR3 DNA reads TGTGCCAGTAGTACCCTCGCCCTAATGGTCAATGAGCAGTTCTTC.

Details on this clone: The junction does not match germline at one end; this may be a read error. V is TRBV5-4 and J is TRBJ2-3, with a possible D match to TRBD1 (6 bases). This CDR3 is built from 15 residues. Germline lookup yields CDR1 SGHNT and CDR2 YYREEE (reference sequence). The CDR3 is CASSQEDTGTDTQYF. The CDR3 DNA sequence: TGCGCCAGCAGCCAAGAGGATACAGGGACAGATACGCAGTATTTT.

The chain has TRBV30 and TRBJ2-7, with a tentative D call TRBD2 (5 bases). V lost 8 bases, J lost 3 bases, and 11 bases lay in between. Germline lookup yields CDR1 GTSNPN and CDR2 SVGIG (reference sequence). The CDR3 sequence is 11 residues long. Here the CDR3 reads CARAADYEQYF. As DNA, the CDR3 is TGTGCCCGAGCGGCGGACTACGAGCAGTACTTC.

The chain has TRBV28 and TRBJ2-7; possibly TRBD1 for D (6 bases). This CDR3 region has 15 residues. Trimming took off 2 bases at V and 3 bases at J, with 14 bases between the two ends. CDR1 is MDHEN, CDR2 SYDVKM, per germline. For the CDR3, the DNA is TGTGCCAGCAGTTTAGGTCAGGGGAACCTCTACGAGCAGTACTTC. This encodes CASSLGQGNLYEQYF.

V usage is TRBV15 and J usage is TRBJ2-1, with 11 bases matching TRBD2. Germline values: CDR1 LNHNV, CDR2 YYDKDF (reference sequence). The CDR3 is 19 residues long. V dropped 0 bases and J dropped 0; count of bases not matched to a gene: 7. CDR3 DNA sequence: TGTGCCACCAGCAGAGATCCCGGGACTAGCGGTAGCTCCTACAATGAGCAGTTCTTC. Translation gives CATSRDPGTSGSSYNEQFF.

CDR3 coding DNA: TGTGCCATCAGTGAGTTGGGAGCGGGCGGTTCCTACAATGAGCAGTTCTTC. This encodes CAISELGAGGSYNEQFF. The rearrangement uses TRBV10-3 and TRBJ2-1; D may be TRBD2 (6 bases). CDR1 and CDR2 from the germline V gene are ENHRY and SYGVKD. The CDR3 is made up of 17 amino acids. Between the trimmed V and J ends, which lost 1 base and 1 base, there was a span of 14 bases.

This chain links TRBV11-1 with TRBJ2-5; 10 bases fit TRBD1. V shed 5 bases and J 1 base; nucleotides not matched to a gene: 7. Germline V gene data show CDR1 as SGHAT and CDR2 as FQDESV (reference sequence). CDR3 length equals 16 residues. The CDR3 DNA follows: TGTGCCAGCAGCCCGTGGGACAGGGGACTCCAAGAGACCCAGTACTTC. Translating gives CASSPWDRGLQETQYF.